Following are 30 T cell receptor beta chains from one sample sequenced in a study of identifying expanded T cells in peripheral blood. Libraries were prepared by immunoSEQ multiplex PCR; TCRdb keeps only in-frame clonotypes and omits some of them. The sample lists 100,000 to 150,000 clones, more than 80% occurring once. Sequenced: blood. Every receptor here comes from a person aged 18 to 75 in good health.

CDR3 sequence reads: CASSEPPQPQHF. DNA of the CDR3: TGTGCCAGCAGTGAACCCCCTCAGCCCCAGCATTTT. The rearrangement uses TRBV2 and TRBJ1-5; D remains ambiguous. The V end lost 2 bases, the J end lost 6 bases, and 5 bases lay between the germline ends. CDR3 length: 12 residues. Germline values: CDR1 SNHLY, CDR2 FYNNEI.

V gene TRBV9 combines with J gene TRBJ2-2; TRBD1 or TRBD2 may be the D gene (5 bases each). CDR3 length: 11 amino acids. Trimming left V 7 bases short and J 8 bases short, with 9 bases between. CDR1 SGDLS and CDR2 YYNGEE come from the germline V gene. The CDR3 coding sequence is TGTGCCAGCGGGGGTGCAGGGGAGCTGTTTTTT. Its protein is CASGGAGELFF.

The chain has TRBV2 and TRBJ1-2, with D possibly being TRBD1 (5 bases). Per the germline V gene, CDR1 is SNHLY and CDR2 is FYNNEI. V gave up 8 bases and J gave up 1 base, with 11 bases separating them. This CDR3 has 13 amino acids. CDR3 sequence reads: CASEGYSNYGYTF. The CDR3, as DNA: TGTGCCAGCGAGGGGTACAGTAACTATGGCTACACCTTC.

This sequence joins TRBV2 and TRBJ1-2; a possible D gene is TRBD1 (6 bases). Germline CDR1 and CDR2: SNHLY and FYNNEI. The CDR3 runs 13 residues. V dropped 6 bases and J dropped 8 bases, with 16 bases sitting between them. CDR3 sequence (DNA): TGTGCCAGCAGGTGGGGGGGCTCTCGAGGCTACACCTTC. Its translation is CASRWGGSRGYTF.

This chain joins TRBV7-2 and TRBJ2-4, with a possible D match to TRBD2 (5 bases). Per germline, CDR1 SGHTA and CDR2 FQGNSA. V was pared by 2 bases and J by 1 base, with 15 bases between. This CDR3 spans 17 amino acids. The CDR3 region has the DNA TGTGCCAGCAGCTTACTTAACTTGAGGGTGGCCAAAAACATTCAGTACTTC. This translates into CASSLLNLRVAKNIQYF.

V is TRBV5-5 and J is TRBJ1-5, with D uncertain. From germline, CDR1 is SGHKS and CDR2 YYEKEE (reference sequence). Trimming stripped 0 bases from V and 3 bases from J, with 7 bases between. CDR3 length equals 14 residues. The CDR3 nucleotides read TGTGCCAGCAGCTTGGCGACCGTCAATCAGCCCCAGCATTTT. Its translation is CASSLATVNQPQHF. Full variable domain (remainder filled in from reference TRBV5-5 and TRBJ1-5): DAGVTQSPTHLIKTRGQQVTLRCSPISGHKSVSWYQQVLGQGPQFIFQYYEKEERGRGNFPDRFSARQFPNYSSELNVNALLLGDSALYLCASSLATVNQPQHFGDGTRLSIL.

The chain carries TRBV7-2 and TRBJ2-2; 9 bases align to TRBD1. Per germline, CDR1 SGHTA and CDR2 FQGNSA. CDR3 size: 15 residues. V dropped 3 bases and J dropped 6; count of bases not matched to a gene: 5. In nucleotides, the CDR3 is TGTGCCAGCAGCTTCGGACAGGGGATGGCCGGGGAGCTGTTTTTT. As protein: CASSFGQGMAGELFF.

The chain links TRBV19 to TRBJ1-2; maybe TRBD1 (6 bases). Trimming left V 6 bases short and J 4 bases short, with 18 bases between. Germline V gene data show CDR1 as LNHDA and CDR2 as SQIVND (reference sequence). This CDR3 is built from 15 residues. CDR3 coding DNA: TGTGCCAGTAGAAAAGTGGGGGGCGGCCTCTATGGCTACACCTTC. Protein: CASRKVGGGLYGYTF. The full variable domain, rest sourced from reference TRBV19 and TRBJ1-2, is DGGITQSPKYLFRKEGQNVTLSCEQNLNHDAMYWYRQDPGQGLRLIYYSQIVNDFQKGDIAEGYSVSREKKESFPLTVTSAQKNPTAFYLCASRKVGGGLYGYTFGSGTRLTVV.

This chain connects TRBV18 to TRBJ1-2, with a weak D call TRBD1 (6 bases). This CDR3 comprises 16 residues. The ends were cut back, 2 bases at V and 6 bases at J, with 19 bases in the middle. The germline V gene encodes CDR1 KGHSH and CDR2 LQKENI. CDR3 coding DNA: TGTGCCAGCTCACCAGTCACAGGGATAAATAGCCATGGCTACACCTTC. This codes for CASSPVTGINSHGYTF. The variable domain in full, with the rest retrieved from reference TRBV18 and TRBJ1-2, is NAGVMQNPRHLVRRRGQEARLRCSPMKGHSHVYWYRQLPEEGLKFMVYLQKENIIDESGMPKERFSAEFPKEGPSILRIQQVVRGDSAAYFCASSPVTGINSHGYTFGSGTRLTVV.

This chain connects TRBV4-3 to TRBJ1-2; D is unresolved. The CDR3 consists of 13 residues. CDR1 is LGHNA, CDR2 YSLEER, per germline. The ends were cut back, 6 bases at V and 3 bases at J, with 11 bases in the middle. CDR3 DNA: TGCGCCAGCAGTCCTGACTACTACTATGGCTACACCTTC. This translates into CASSPDYYYGYTF.

The chain combines TRBV30 with TRBJ2-7; the D is unclear. V lost 0 bases, J lost 5 bases, and 8 bases lay in between. Germline CDR1 GTSNPN, CDR2 SVGIG (reference sequence). The CDR3 sequence is 12 residues long. The CDR3 protein is CAWSVLGNEQYF. The DNA for the CDR3 is TGTGCCTGGAGTGTACTGGGAAACGAGCAGTACTTC.

This clone was picked up a small number of times. The chain recombines TRBV7-3 with TRBJ1-1, with D uncertain. This CDR3 is built from 13 residues. Germline CDR1 is SGHTA and CDR2 is FQGTGA. V gave up 5 bases and J gave up 0 bases, with 7 bases separating them. The DNA for the CDR3 is TGTGCCAGCAGCCCCTATCTGAACACTGAAGCTTTCTTT. Its translation: CASSPYLNTEAFF.

The gene calls are TRBV18 and TRBJ2-7; 8 nucleotides line up with TRBD1. The CDR3 extends over 15 amino acids. Losses at the gene ends were 3 bases for V and 3 bases for J; bases not matched to a gene: 7. Germline lookup yields CDR1 KGHSH and CDR2 LQKENI. CDR3 DNA sequence: TGTGCCAGCTCACCCGGGACAGGAGCCCTCTACGAGCAGTACTTC. Translated: CASSPGTGALYEQYF.

The chain is built from TRBV9 and TRBJ2-2; D uncertain. The length of the CDR3 is 12 residues. Germline V gene data show CDR1 as SGDLS and CDR2 as YYNGEE. The germline V and J ends were trimmed by 4 bases and 6 bases, with 7 bases remaining between them. The CDR3 coding sequence is TGTGCCAGCAGCCCGACGGCCGGGGAGCTGTTTTTT. Encoded protein: CASSPTAGELFF.

The rearrangement uses TRBV5-6 and TRBJ1-1; no definite D call. The ends were cut back, 0 bases at V and 8 bases at J, with 14 bases in the middle. Germline CDR1 SGHDT, CDR2 YYEEEE. There are 14 residues in the CDR3. CDR3 in DNA: TGTGCCAGCAGCTTGGGTAGAGGAGCCTCAGAAGCTTTCTTT. Translation gives CASSLGRGASEAFF.

The V gene is TRBV7-6, the J gene TRBJ1-6; D is uncertain. Trimming pared 5 bases from V and 10 bases from J, leaving 27 bases between. Germline values: CDR1 SGHVS, CDR2 FNYEAQ. This CDR3 is built from 18 residues. The CDR3 nucleotides are TGTGCCAGCAGCCCCTCAGCACCACTGAACCTCCGAGGATCACCCCTCCACTTT. This gives the protein CASSPSAPLNLRGSPLHF.

The DNA of the CDR3 is TGTGCCAGCAGCTTATGGCGGGGATGGGAGACCCAGTACTTC. It codes for CASSLWRGWETQYF. V is TRBV11-2 and J is TRBJ2-5; maybe TRBD2 (6 bases). The V gene's germline CDR1 is SGHAT and CDR2 FQNNGV. The CDR3 runs 14 residues. The V end lost 2 bases, the J end lost 5 bases, and 12 bases lay between the germline ends.

V gene TRBV2 combines with J gene TRBJ1-2; 10 bases agree with TRBD1. This CDR3 is built from 15 residues. V lost 5 bases and J lost 0; bases outside the gene matches: 3. Germline V gives CDR1 SNHLY, CDR2 FYNNEI. The CDR3 nucleotides are TGTGCCAGCAGTCGGGACAGGGGCTCTAACTATGGCTACACCTTC. Amino acid sequence: CASSRDRGSNYGYTF.

V is TRBV23-1 and J is TRBJ2-3; a possible D gene is TRBD1 (6 bases). TRBV23-1 is annotated as an ORF whose role is uncertain. Trimming stripped 5 bases from V and 7 bases from J, with 22 bases between. The CDR3 contains 16 residues. CDR3 sequence: CASSGKTLGQHNTQYF. The CDR3 coding sequence is TGCGCCAGCAGTGGAAAAACCCTAGGACAGCATAATACGCAGTATTTT.

This clone was detected a few times. The chain joins TRBV10-3 to TRBJ1-2; D remains ambiguous. This CDR3 contains 14 residues. Germline loops: CDR1 ENHRY, CDR2 SYGVKD. Trimming took 3 bases from V and 5 from J, leaving 13 bases between them. This chain's CDR3 is CAISDPPTQYGYTF. The CDR3 region has the DNA TGTGCCATCAGTGACCCCCCCACACAGTATGGCTACACCTTC.

J is TRBJ2-7 and V is TRBV6-5; a possible D gene is TRBD1 (6 bases). CDR3 size: 15 residues. Between the trimmed V and J ends, which lost 5 bases and 1 base, there was a span of 15 bases. Germline V gives CDR1 MNHEY, CDR2 SVGAGI. CDR3 bases: TGTGCCAGCAGTACTGACAGGACCCCGTCCTACGAGCAGTACTTC. This sequence encodes CASSTDRTPSYEQYF.

V gene TRBV7-9 combines with J gene TRBJ1-2, with unresolved D. This CDR3 region has 12 residues. In germline, CDR1 is SEHNR, CDR2 FQNEAQ (reference sequence). Trimming took off 5 bases at V and 7 bases at J, with 11 bases between the two ends. This CDR3 is CASSMRRGGYTF. CDR3 nucleotide sequence: TGTGCCAGCAGCATGCGACGGGGTGGCTACACCTTC.

The chain recombines TRBV11-2 with TRBJ2-2; D unclear. Looked up from germline, CDR1 is SGHAT and CDR2 is FQNNGV. The length of the CDR3 is 16 residues. Trimming removed 3 bases at V and 0 bases at J, with 11 bases between. CDR3 sequence: CASSLGSPANTGELFF. As DNA, the CDR3 is TGTGCCAGCAGCTTGGGGTCTCCTGCGAACACCGGGGAGCTGTTTTTT.

J is TRBJ1-3 and V is TRBV7-2, with D unresolved. The CDR3 has 16 amino acids. Between the trimmed V and J ends, which lost 6 bases and 0 bases, there was a span of 15 bases. CDR1 SGHTA and CDR2 FQGNSA come from the germline V gene. The CDR3 nucleotides read TGTGCCAGCAGTTTCAATAATGCAGGCTCTGGAAACACCATATATTTT. It encodes CASSFNNAGSGNTIYF.

V is TRBV18 and J is TRBJ1-1, with D possibly TRBD1 on 5 matching bases. The germline gives CDR1 KGHSH, CDR2 LQKENI. The V end was cut by 1 base, the J end by 6 bases, with 18 bases between. The CDR3 sequence is 16 residues long. CDR3 sequence: CASSPLPRALGAEAFF. The CDR3, as DNA: TGTGCCAGCTCACCACTCCCCCGGGCCTTGGGGGCTGAAGCTTTCTTT.

The CDR3 loop reads CASSQFGETQYF. CDR3 nucleotide sequence: TGTGCCAGCAGCCAATTTGGAGAGACCCAGTACTTC. The chain joins TRBV14 to TRBJ2-5; no clear D gene. In germline, CDR1 is SGHDN, CDR2 FVKESK. V was clipped by 2 bases and J by 4 bases, with 5 bases between them. CDR3 length equals 12 residues.

This chain links TRBV7-2 with TRBJ1-1; tentatively, D is TRBD1 (5 bases). This CDR3 has 15 amino acids. The germline V gene encodes CDR1 SGHTA and CDR2 FQGNSA. Trimming shortened V by 0 bases and J by 8 bases, and 16 bases separated the two germline ends. In nucleotides, the CDR3 is TGTGCCAGCAGCTTAGCGCTGTCGGGGTGGGGGGAAGCTTTCTTT. Translated: CASSLALSGWGEAFF. Variable domain in full (rest from reference TRBV7-2 and TRBJ1-1): GAGVSQSPSNKVTEKGKDVELRCDPISGHTALYWYRQSLGQGLEFLIYFQGNSAPDKSGLPSDRFSAERTGGSVSTLTIQRTQQEDSAVYLCASSLALSGWGEAFFGQGTRLTVV.

This chain links TRBV11-2 with TRBJ2-3; 7 nucleotides match TRBD2. Germline V gene lookup returns CDR1 SGHAT and CDR2 FQNNGV. Germline trimming cut 2 bases from V and 3 bases from J; bases unmatched to any gene: 5. This CDR3 has 15 residues. CDR3 loop: CASSLLRGGTDTQYF. CDR3 sequence (DNA): TGTGCCAGCAGCTTATTAAGGGGAGGGACAGATACGCAGTATTTT.

This chain connects TRBV2 to TRBJ1-5; D is unresolved. CDR3 length: 15 amino acids. The germline CDR1 and CDR2 sequences are SNHLY and FYNNEI. V lost 8 bases to trimming and J lost 4 bases, with 18 bases between them. The DNA for the CDR3 is TGTGCCAGCGCTGCGAGTTCCGTGTGGAATCAGCCCCAGCATTTT. This sequence encodes CASAASSVWNQPQHF.

The V and J genes are TRBV9 and TRBJ1-2, with D hard to call. Germline V CDR1 and CDR2: SGDLS, YYNGEE. The CDR3 is 16 residues long. Trimming pared 3 bases from V and 8 bases from J, leaving 23 bases between. In DNA, the CDR3 is TGTGCCAGCAGCGCCCGGGGTAGGGTAGATCTACTCGGCTACACCTTC. Translated: CASSARGRVDLLGYTF.